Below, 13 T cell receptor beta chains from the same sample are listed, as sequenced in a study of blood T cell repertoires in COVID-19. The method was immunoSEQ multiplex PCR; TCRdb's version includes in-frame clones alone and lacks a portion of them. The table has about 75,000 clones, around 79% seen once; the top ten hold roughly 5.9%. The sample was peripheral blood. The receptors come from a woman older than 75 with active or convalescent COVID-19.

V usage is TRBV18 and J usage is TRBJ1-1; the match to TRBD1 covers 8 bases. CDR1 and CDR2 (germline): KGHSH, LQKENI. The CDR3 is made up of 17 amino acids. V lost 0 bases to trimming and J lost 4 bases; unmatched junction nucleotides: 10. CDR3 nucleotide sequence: TGTGCCAGCTCACCACCAAACTTCGGACAGGGCTCCACTGAAGCTTTCTTT. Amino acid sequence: CASSPPNFGQGSTEAFF. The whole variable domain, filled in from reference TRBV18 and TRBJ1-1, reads NAGVMQNPRHLVRRRGQEARLRCSPMKGHSHVYWYRQLPEEGLKFMVYLQKENIIDESGMPKERFSAEFPKEGPSILRIQQVVRGDSAAYFCASSPPNFGQGSTEAFFGQGTRLTVV.

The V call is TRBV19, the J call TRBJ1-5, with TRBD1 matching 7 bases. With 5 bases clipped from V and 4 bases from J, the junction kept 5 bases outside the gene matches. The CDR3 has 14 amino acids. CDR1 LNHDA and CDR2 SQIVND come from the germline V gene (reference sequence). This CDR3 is CASSPRQGNQPQHF. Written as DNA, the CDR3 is TGTGCCAGTAGTCCCCGACAGGGAAATCAGCCCCAGCATTTT.

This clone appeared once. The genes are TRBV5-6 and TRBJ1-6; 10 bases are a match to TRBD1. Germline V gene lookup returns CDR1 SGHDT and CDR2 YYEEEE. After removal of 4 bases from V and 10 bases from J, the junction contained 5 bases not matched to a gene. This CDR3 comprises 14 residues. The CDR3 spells CASSRDRGYSPLHF. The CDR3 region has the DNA TGTGCCAGCAGCCGGGACAGGGGATACTCACCCCTCCACTTT. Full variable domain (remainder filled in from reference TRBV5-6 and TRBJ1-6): DAGVTQSPTHLIKTRGQQVTLRCSPKSGHDTVSWYQQALGQGPQFIFQYYEEEERQRGNFPDRFSGHQFPNYSSELNVNALLLGDSALYLCASSRDRGYSPLHFGNGTRLTVT.

The CDR3 nucleotides are TGTGCCAGCAGTTTCCGAGGGCGCCGGGGCACTGAAGCTTTCTTT. As protein: CASSFRGRRGTEAFF. The chain uses TRBV5-4 and TRBJ1-1, with D unclear. The CDR3 spans 15 residues. The germline CDR1 and CDR2 sequences are SGHNT and YYREEE (reference sequence). V lost 5 bases and J lost 4, with 18 bases in between.

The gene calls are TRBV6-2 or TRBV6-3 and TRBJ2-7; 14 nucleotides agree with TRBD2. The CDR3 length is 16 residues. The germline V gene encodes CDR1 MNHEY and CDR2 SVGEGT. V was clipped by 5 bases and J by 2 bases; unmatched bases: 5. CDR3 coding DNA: TGTGCCAGCAGTCCGCGACTAGCGGGAGGGCCCTACGAGCAGTACTTC. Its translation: CASSPRLAGGPYEQYF.

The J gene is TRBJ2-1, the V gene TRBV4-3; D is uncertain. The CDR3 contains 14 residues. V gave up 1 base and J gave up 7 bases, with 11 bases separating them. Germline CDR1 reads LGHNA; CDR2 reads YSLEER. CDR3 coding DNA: TGCGCCAGCAGCCAAGGGCTAGTGGCTAATGAGCAGTTCTTC. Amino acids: CASSQGLVANEQFF.

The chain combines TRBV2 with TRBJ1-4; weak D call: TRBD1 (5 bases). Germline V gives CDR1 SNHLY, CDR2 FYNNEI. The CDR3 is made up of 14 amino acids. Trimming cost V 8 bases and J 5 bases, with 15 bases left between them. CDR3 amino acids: CASQLFDRNEKLFF. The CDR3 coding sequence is TGTGCCAGCCAACTATTCGACAGAAATGAAAAACTGTTTTTT.

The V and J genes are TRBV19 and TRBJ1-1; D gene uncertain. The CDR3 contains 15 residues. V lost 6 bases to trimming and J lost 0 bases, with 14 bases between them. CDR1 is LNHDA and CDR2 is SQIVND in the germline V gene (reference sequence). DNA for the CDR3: TGTGCCAGTAGGCTAGACTTCCGGGTGAACACTGAAGCTTTCTTT. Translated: CASRLDFRVNTEAFF.

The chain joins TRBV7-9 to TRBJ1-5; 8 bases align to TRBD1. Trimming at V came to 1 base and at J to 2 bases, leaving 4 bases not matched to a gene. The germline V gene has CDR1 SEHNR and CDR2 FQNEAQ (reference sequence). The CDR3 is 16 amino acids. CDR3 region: CASSLGQGKGNQPQHF. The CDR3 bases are TGTGCCAGCAGCTTAGGACAGGGGAAAGGCAATCAGCCCCAGCATTTT.

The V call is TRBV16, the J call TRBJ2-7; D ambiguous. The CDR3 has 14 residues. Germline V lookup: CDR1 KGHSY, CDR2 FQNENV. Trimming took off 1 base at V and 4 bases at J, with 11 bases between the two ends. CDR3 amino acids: CASSQFQELYEQYF. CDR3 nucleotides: TGTGCCAGCAGCCAATTTCAGGAATTGTACGAGCAGTACTTC.

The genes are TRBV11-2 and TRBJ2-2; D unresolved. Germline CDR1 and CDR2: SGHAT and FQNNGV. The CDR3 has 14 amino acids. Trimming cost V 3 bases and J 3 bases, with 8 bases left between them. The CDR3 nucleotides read TGTGCCAGCAGCTTCGTGTTAGACACCGGGGAGCTGTTTTTT. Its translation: CASSFVLDTGELFF.

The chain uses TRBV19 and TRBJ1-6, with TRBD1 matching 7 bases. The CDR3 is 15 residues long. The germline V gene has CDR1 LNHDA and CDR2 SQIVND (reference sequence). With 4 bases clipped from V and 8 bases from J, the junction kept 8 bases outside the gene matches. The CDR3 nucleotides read TGTGCCAGTAGTACTCAACAGGGGATCTATTCACCCCTCCACTTT. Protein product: CASSTQQGIYSPLHF.

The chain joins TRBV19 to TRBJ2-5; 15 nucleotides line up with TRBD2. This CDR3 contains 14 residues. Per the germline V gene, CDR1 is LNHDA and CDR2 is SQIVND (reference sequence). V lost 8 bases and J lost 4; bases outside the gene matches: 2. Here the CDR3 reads CASGTSGGLETQYF. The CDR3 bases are TGTGCCAGTGGGACTAGCGGGGGGCTAGAGACCCAGTACTTC.